These 21 T cell receptor beta chains were sequenced from one sample in a study of T cell responses to AZD1222 COVID-19 vaccine. The repertoire was sequenced with immunoSEQ multiplex PCR; TCRdb's copy has only in-frame clones and lacks some. The sample consists of about 140,000 clones, roughly 88% of them appearing once. Source: peripheral blood, taken 28 days after the second dose of the MenACWY control vaccine. These receptors all come from an adult who received the MenACWY meningococcal vaccine as a control.

This chain links TRBV15 with TRBJ1-1, with 9 positions matching TRBD1. Unmatched junction bases numbered 5, after V lost 6 bases and J lost 3 bases. Looked up from germline, CDR1 is LNHNV and CDR2 is YYDKDF (reference sequence). The CDR3 is 14 residues long. DNA of the CDR3: TGTGCCACCAGTGCCTGGGACAGGGACACTGAAGCTTTCTTT. This sequence encodes CATSAWDRDTEAFF.

This clone was seen only a few times. The chain joins TRBV2 to TRBJ1-2; the match to TRBD1 covers 7 bases. V lost 2 bases and J lost 8; bases outside the gene matches: 11. There are 15 residues in the CDR3. Germline V lookup: CDR1 SNHLY, CDR2 FYNNEI. The CDR3 DNA reads as TGTGCCAGCAGTGAATTCCCGACAGGGTCTGAGGGCTACACCTTC. Residues: CASSEFPTGSEGYTF.

Only a few counts were recorded for this clone. The chain carries TRBV24-1 and TRBJ2-3; TRBD2 is a possible D gene (6 bases). The ends were cut back, 0 bases at V and 9 bases at J, with 12 bases in the middle. The CDR3 runs to 14 residues. Looked up from germline, CDR1 is KGHDR and CDR2 is SFDVKD. CDR3 loop: CATSDLKAGRTQYF. The CDR3 DNA is TGTGCCACCAGTGATTTGAAGGCGGGAAGGACGCAGTATTTT.

The rearrangement joins TRBV7-9 to TRBJ1-1; weak D call: TRBD1 (5 bases). The V end lost 6 bases, the J end lost 10 bases, and 18 bases lay between the germline ends. This CDR3 region has 13 residues. Germline CDR1 and CDR2: SEHNR and FQNEAQ (reference sequence). The CDR3 DNA reads as TGTGCCAGCAGTGCGAAGCGGGGGTTAGGAGCTTTCTTT. It is translated as CASSAKRGLGAFF.

J is TRBJ2-7 and V is TRBV4-2, with 9 nucleotides matching TRBD2. Germline CDR1 reads LGHNA; CDR2 reads YNFKEQ. J was trimmed by 3 bases and V by 0 bases; bases with no gene match: 3. This CDR3 has 15 amino acids. CDR3 nucleotide sequence: TGTGCCAGCAGCCAAGACTTTAGCGGGGGCTACGAGCAGTACTTC. It codes for CASSQDFSGGYEQYF.

The chain is built from TRBV30 and TRBJ2-2; 7 bases line up with TRBD2. CDR3 length: 15 amino acids. In germline, CDR1 is GTSNPN, CDR2 SVGIG (reference sequence). The V and J ends lost 2 bases and 7 bases, in that order; junction bases with no gene match: 10. The CDR3 nucleotides read TGTGCCTGGAGTCCACCCAGCGGGAAGGGCGGGGAGCTGTTTTTT. Protein: CAWSPPSGKGGELFF.

The chain combines TRBV5-1 with TRBJ2-2; 9 bases line up with TRBD2. This CDR3 region has 16 residues. Trimming removed 1 base from V and 0 bases from J; junction bases left unmatched: 1. The V gene's germline CDR1 is SGHRS and CDR2 YFSETQ. This CDR3 is CASSLSGRSNTGELFF. CDR3 DNA: TGCGCCAGCAGCTTGAGCGGGAGGTCGAACACCGGGGAGCTGTTTTTT.

The rearrangement uses TRBV6-2 or TRBV6-3 and TRBJ1-1; 8 positions match TRBD1. V lost 2 bases, J lost 0 bases, and 5 bases stayed unmatched. The CDR3 consists of 16 residues. Germline lookup yields CDR1 MNHEY and CDR2 SVGEGT. CDR3 nucleotide sequence: TGTGCCAGCAGTTACCCCAACAGGGGGATGAACACTGAAGCTTTCTTT. Its protein product is CASSYPNRGMNTEAFF.

This sequence joins TRBV6-6 and TRBJ1-1; D possibly corresponds to TRBD1 (6 bases). The ends were cut back, 8 bases at V and 4 bases at J, with 17 bases in the middle. The CDR3 runs to 14 residues. Germline V gene sequence: CDR1 MNHNY, CDR2 SVGAGI (reference sequence). The CDR3: CASGGGGAGTEAFF. CDR3 nucleotides: TGTGCCAGCGGGGGCGGGGGCGCAGGCACTGAAGCTTTCTTT.

The V gene is TRBV30, the J gene TRBJ2-7; 8 positions match TRBD1. This CDR3 comprises 17 residues. Germline V gene data show CDR1 as GTSNPN and CDR2 as SVGIG (reference sequence). J was trimmed by 4 bases and V by 2 bases; bases with no gene match: 16. The CDR3 DNA is TGTGCCTGGAGTCTCCGGACAGGGAGGTTGGGGGAATACGAGCAGTACTTC. This sequence encodes CAWSLRTGRLGEYEQYF.

This clone is a singleton in its sample. The chain employs TRBV11-2 and TRBJ2-4; 7 positions match TRBD2. The germline V gene encodes CDR1 SGHAT and CDR2 FQNNGV. There are 18 residues in the CDR3. The V gene end was trimmed by 1 base and the J gene end by 1 base; junction bases not matched to a gene: 10. The CDR3 loop reads CASSLGARAGAAKNIQYF. CDR3 coding DNA: TGTGCCAGCAGCTTAGGGGCTCGGGCGGGAGCCGCCAAAAACATTCAGTACTTC. The full variable domain, completed using reference TRBV11-2 and TRBJ2-4, is EAGVAQSPRYKIIEKRQSVAFWCNPISGHATLYWYQQILGQGPKLLIQFQNNGVVDDSQLPKDRFSAERLKGVDSTLKIQPAKLEDSAVYLCASSLGARAGAAKNIQYFGAGTRLSVL.

The V and J genes are TRBV5-1 and TRBJ1-3, with a weak D call TRBD1 (6 bases). Trimming cost V 1 base and J 4 bases, with 12 bases left between them. Germline V lookup: CDR1 SGHRS, CDR2 YFSETQ. This CDR3 has 15 amino acids. This chain's CDR3 is CASSLSGGEGNTIYF. CDR3 DNA: TGCGCCAGCAGCTTGTCCGGGGGCGAAGGAAACACCATATATTTT. The full variable domain, its missing parts supplied by reference TRBV5-1 and TRBJ1-3, is KAGVTQTPRYLIKTRGQQVTLSCSPISGHRSVSWYQQTPGQGLQFLFEYFSETQRNKGNFPGRFSGRQFSNSRSEMNVSTLELGDSALYLCASSLSGGEGNTIYFGEGSWLTVV.

This clone was seen a single time. The chain has TRBV29-1 and TRBJ1-4; 9 bases align to TRBD1. This CDR3 has 17 residues. J was trimmed by 0 bases and V by 6 bases; bases with no gene match: 11. Germline assignment: CDR1 SQVTM and CDR2 ANQGSEA. This chain's CDR3 is CSVLPGQGLPTNEKLFF. As DNA, the CDR3 is TGCAGCGTGCTACCGGGACAGGGCCTACCAACTAATGAAAAACTGTTTTTT.

This chain uses TRBV6-5 with TRBJ1-1, with a possible D match to TRBD1 (6 bases). The CDR3 contains 13 residues. CDR1 is MNHEY, CDR2 SVGAGI, per germline. V gave up 6 bases and J gave up 4 bases, with 12 bases separating them. The CDR3 reads CASSGGGGTEAFF. In DNA form, the CDR3 reads TGTGCCAGCAGCGGGGGCGGGGGCACTGAAGCTTTCTTT.

The rearrangement uses TRBV6-2 or TRBV6-3 and TRBJ1-4, with 8 bases matching TRBD1. The germline gives CDR1 MNHEY, CDR2 SVGEGT. The length of the CDR3 is 14 residues. The ends lost 2 bases at V and 8 bases at J; junction bases unmatched: 4. In DNA, the CDR3 is TGTGCCAGCAGTTACGGGGGACAGGAAGAAAAACTGTTTTTT. Protein sequence: CASSYGGQEEKLFF.

The CDR3 DNA sequence: TGTGCCAGCAGTGATAGTGGGGGGGGTCAGCCCCAGCATTTT. This codes for CASSDSGGGQPQHF. This chain joins TRBV6-1 and TRBJ1-5; D might be TRBD1 (5 bases). Trimming took off 3 bases at V and 6 bases at J, with 12 bases between the two ends. In germline, CDR1 is MNHNS, CDR2 SASEGT. This CDR3 spans 14 amino acids.

V usage is TRBV19 and J usage is TRBJ1-2, with D possibly TRBD1 on 5 matching bases. This CDR3 comprises 14 residues. V was trimmed by 9 bases and J by 3 bases, leaving 17 bases between them. From germline, CDR1 is LNHDA and CDR2 SQIVND (reference sequence). The CDR3 reads CASRCSGADYGYTF. CDR3 sequence (DNA): TGTGCCAGCCGCTGCTCTGGGGCCGACTATGGCTACACCTTC.

This chain uses TRBV18 with TRBJ1-1; 10 nucleotides line up with TRBD1. Unmatched junction bases numbered 8, after V lost 6 bases and J lost 7 bases. The CDR3 sequence is 14 residues long. The germline gives CDR1 KGHSH, CDR2 LQKENI. For the CDR3, the DNA is TGTGCCAGCTCCAGGGACAGGGGACAAGATGAAGCTTTCTTT. This sequence encodes CASSRDRGQDEAFF.

Note on this clone: Other DNA sequences within the sample encode an identical CDR3. The chain joins TRBV7-2 to TRBJ2-5; D ambiguous. V lost 2 bases to trimming and J lost 4 bases, with 8 bases between them. This CDR3 has 13 residues. Germline V lookup: CDR1 SGHTA, CDR2 FQGNSA. In DNA, the CDR3 is TGTGCCAGCAGCTTATCCCTGGGAGAGACCCAGTACTTC. Translating gives CASSLSLGETQYF.

This clone was seen just once. This chain uses TRBV6-5 with TRBJ2-7; 7 bases map to TRBD2. V lost 6 bases and J lost 4; bases outside the gene matches: 3. CDR3 length: 12 residues. Germline values: CDR1 MNHEY, CDR2 SVGAGI. The CDR3 coding sequence is TGTGCCAGCAGAGCTAGCGGTTACGAGCAGTACTTC. Amino acid sequence: CASRASGYEQYF.

The chain uses TRBV28 and TRBJ1-2; D perhaps matches TRBD1 (5 bases). The CDR3 is made up of 14 amino acids. CDR1 is MDHEN and CDR2 is SYDVKM in the germline V gene. V shed 5 bases and J shed 0 bases, with 10 bases lying between them. The CDR3 DNA reads as TGTGCCAGCAGTCCGGACACCTCTAACTATGGCTACACCTTC. Translated: CASSPDTSNYGYTF.